These T cell receptor beta chains were read from a single sample in a study of cytomegalovirus exposure and HLA in healthy donors. Profiled with immunoSEQ multiplex PCR; TCRdb holds only in-frame clones, not every one. The sample contains roughly 290,000 clones, 80% of which appear only once. Sequences were obtained from PBMCs. The receptors derive from a girl aged 2-10 years in good health and CMV-seronegative. CDR3s include the opening cysteine and the closing phenylalanine or tryptophan. D genes are given only for firm matches. Clone size, where shown, is once, few, many, or a class for clones that have expanded.

size	J	V	D	CDR3	DNA
few	TRBJ1-2	TRBV18	.	CASSPSITYGYTF	TGTGCCAGCTCCCCCAGTATCACCTATGGCTACACCTTC
.	TRBJ1-2	TRBV6-1	.	CASSVKTGIYGYTF	TGTGCCAGCAGTGTAAAGACAGGAATCTATGGCTACACCTTC
.	TRBJ2-1	TRBV5-8	.	CASSLRGAHNEQFF	TGTGCCAGCAGCTTGCGGGGGGCTCACAATGAGCAGTTCTTC
.	TRBJ1-6	TRBV5-4	.	CASSFDTIVDNSPLHF	TGTGCCAGCAGCTTTGACACCATCGTCGATAATTCACCCCTCCACTTT
.	TRBJ2-1	TRBV7-3	TRBD2	CASSLYGGSSYNEQFF	TGTGCCAGCAGCTTATATGGCGGGAGCTCCTACAATGAGCAGTTCTTC
.	TRBJ2-1	TRBV5-4	TRBD2	CASSWGLAVYNEQFF	TGTGCCAGCAGTTGGGGACTAGCGGTCTACAATGAGCAGTTCTTC
.	TRBJ2-2	TRBV7-9	.	CASSLAPRGGLNTGELFF	TGTGCCAGCAGCTTAGCGCCGAGGGGGGGACTTAACACCGGGGAGCTGTTTTTT
.	TRBJ1-1	TRBV6-5	.	CASSYESGSVNTEAFF	TGTGCCAGCAGTTACGAATCAGGGTCGGTGAACACTGAAGCTTTCTTT
.	TRBJ1-3	TRBV30	TRBD1	CAWGTGGNTIYF	TGTGCCTGGGGGACAGGCGGAAACACCATATATTTT
.	TRBJ2-1	TRBV29-1	.	CSVERRSYNEQFF	TGCAGCGTTGAGCGCCGGTCCTACAATGAGCAGTTCTTC
.	TRBJ2-7	TRBV19	TRBD2	CASSTGLAGVLGYEQYF	TGTGCCAGTAGTACGGGACTAGCGGGAGTCCTCGGTTACGAGCAGTACTTC
.	TRBJ2-1	TRBV19	.	CASSIGSGWGREDEQFF	TGTGCCAGTAGTATAGGGTCCGGTTGGGGCAGGGAAGATGAGCAGTTCTTC
.	TRBJ1-1	TRBV6-9	TRBD1	CASNEQGMAFF	TGTGCCAGCAACGAACAGGGGATGGCTTTCTTT
few	TRBJ1-2	TRBV11-2	.	CASSVGGARGYGYTF	TGTGCCAGCAGCGTCGGGGGGGCCAGAGGCTATGGCTACACCTTC
.	TRBJ1-5	TRBV6-5	.	CASSYSIGGGDWPQHF	TGTGCCAGCAGTTACTCGATTGGAGGGGGGGACTGGCCCCAGCATTTT
once	TRBJ1-5	TRBV28	.	CASSSPDRKQIWYGNQPQHF	TGTGCCAGCAGTTCACCAGACCGGAAACAGATTTGGTATGGCAATCAGCCCCAGCATTTT
.	TRBJ1-4	TRBV4-1	TRBD1	CASSQGQTNEKLFF	TGCGCCAGCAGCCAGGGACAGACTAATGAAAAACTGTTTTTT
few	TRBJ1-3	TRBV7-2	.	CASSWAYANTIYF	TGTGCCAGCAGCTGGGCCTACGCAAACACCATATATTTT
.	TRBJ2-1	TRBV11-1	.	CASSPIGLQEQFF	TGTGCCAGCAGCCCTATCGGACTCCAAGAGCAGTTCTTC
.	TRBJ2-7	TRBV7-9	TRBD1	CSSSFAGTGAYEQYF	TGTTCCAGCAGCTTCGCCGGGACAGGGGCCTACGAGCAGTACTTC
.	TRBJ2-7	TRBV7-2	TRBD1	CASSLVGTGSYEQYF	TGTGCCAGCAGCTTAGTGGGGACAGGGAGTTACGAGCAGTACTTC
.	TRBJ2-1	TRBV7-7	.	CASSASGSGEQFF	TGTGCCAGCAGCGCCAGCGGGTCCGGTGAGCAGTTCTTC
.	TRBJ2-1	TRBV5-1	TRBD2	CASSPGWGPGGGNEQFF	TGCGCCAGCAGCCCTGGTTGGGGCCCCGGGGGGGGCAATGAGCAGTTCTTC
.	TRBJ2-1	TRBV5-1	TRBD2	CASSLGGSYNEQFF	TGCGCCAGCAGCTTGGGCGGGAGCTACAATGAGCAGTTCTTC
.	TRBJ2-7	TRBV2	TRBD1	CASGPGQGIYEQYF	TGTGCCAGCGGTCCGGGACAGGGTATCTACGAGCAGTACTTC
few	TRBJ2-7	TRBV6-5	.	CASSYGGAPWEQYF	TGTGCCAGCAGTTACGGAGGGGCGCCGTGGGAGCAGTACTTC
.	TRBJ2-1	TRBV5-4	.	CASSLVGSSEFF	TGTGCCAGCAGCTTGGTTGGTAGCTCGGAGTTCTTC
.	TRBJ2-1	TRBV27	TRBD2	CVTSTGAGLAGRNEQFF	TGTGTTACCAGCACCGGAGCGGGACTAGCGGGTCGGAATGAGCAGTTCTTC
.	TRBJ2-7	TRBV6-5	.	CASSYSAGDSYEQYF	TGTGCCAGCAGTTACTCTGCAGGGGACTCCTACGAGCAGTACTTC
.	TRBJ2-7	TRBV5-4	.	CASSFGATYEQYF	TGTGCCAGCAGCTTTGGGGCTACCTACGAGCAGTACTTC
.	TRBJ2-7	TRBV10-3	.	CAISRSGTPTYEQYF	TGTGCCATCAGTCGATCCGGGACACCAACCTACGAGCAGTACTTC
.	TRBJ2-1	TRBV7-6	.	CASSLEDTNEQFF	TGTGCCAGCAGCTTAGAAGACACCAATGAGCAGTTCTTC
.	TRBJ2-5	TRBV4-1	.	CASSQDLSQETQYF	TGCGCCAGCAGCCAAGATCTTTCCCAAGAGACCCAGTACTTC
.	TRBJ1-2	TRBV5-5	TRBD1	CASSFDRVNGYTF	TGTGCCAGCAGCTTTGACAGGGTGAACGGCTACACCTTC
.	TRBJ1-6	TRBV30	TRBD1	CAWDRESSYNSPLHF	TGTGCCTGGGACAGGGAAAGCTCCTATAATTCACCCCTCCACTTT
.	TRBJ1-5	TRBV6-1	.	CASRDSKFNQPQHF	TGTGCCAGCAGGGATAGCAAGTTCAATCAGCCCCAGCATTTT
.	TRBJ1-6	TRBV5-1	.	CASSAEGWSPLHF	TGCGCCAGCAGCGCGGAAGGTTGGTCCCCCCTCCACTTT
.	TRBJ2-1	TRBV2	TRBD1	CASSEGTARIFSGQFF	TGTGCCAGCAGTGAGGGGACAGCGAGAATTTTCAGCGGGCAGTTCTTC
.	TRBJ1-2	TRBV13	.	CASSFETGRYGYTF	TGTGCCAGCAGCTTCGAGACAGGTCGCTATGGCTACACCTTC
.	TRBJ1-2	TRBV7-9	.	CASSLTAKLYGYTF	TGTGCCAGCAGCCTGACGGCCAAACTATATGGCTACACCTTC
once	TRBJ2-7	TRBV6-1	.	CASSEGNSYEQYF	TGTGCCAGCAGTGAGGGCAACAGCTACGAGCAGTACTTC
.	TRBJ1-1	TRBV7-9	.	CASSFGNTEAFF	TGTGCCAGCAGCTTCGGGAACACTGAAGCTTTCTTT
once	TRBJ2-3	TRBV30	TRBD2	CAWGLAVTDTQYF	TGTGCCTGGGGACTAGCGGTTACAGATACGCAGTATTTT
.	TRBJ1-4	TRBV5-4	.	CASSLAPFPRPDEKLFF	TGTGCCAGCAGCTTGGCACCCTTTCCTCGTCCGGATGAAAAACTGTTTTTT
.	TRBJ2-1	TRBV6-1	.	CASSSRRGRGHEQFF	TGTGCCAGCAGCAGCAGGCGGGGGCGGGGACATGAGCAGTTCTTC
.	TRBJ1-1	TRBV27	.	CASSPRGHLIMNTEAFF	TGTGCCAGCAGTCCCAGGGGACACTTAATTATGAACACTGAAGCTTTCTTT